The 6 T cell receptor beta chains below were found in one sample sequenced in a study of blood T cells in healthy people across ages. A second PCR, run for about 7 to 11 cycles, used a sample-barcoded 5' primer plus a J-beta primer mix. TCRdb reprocessed the 5' RACE reads with MiXCR, giving one entry per CDR3 protein. The sample has over a million distinct CDR3 sequences, around two fifths seen once. Sequenced material: blood. These receptors all stem from a woman between 18 and 29 years old in good health.

V is TRBV6-5 and J is TRBJ1-1, with D perhaps matching TRBD1 (5 bases). The CDR3 runs 13 residues. Germline V gives CDR1 MNHEY, CDR2 SVGAGI. V lost 6 bases, J lost 8 bases, and 16 bases lay in between. The CDR3: CASSSLRASEAFF. The CDR3 coding sequence is TGTGCCAGCAGCTCGCTCAGGGCTTCGGAAGCTTTCTTT.

The CDR3 loop reads CASRGTRSTDTQYF. The CDR3 bases are TGTGCCAGCAGGGGGACAAGGAGCACAGATACGCAGTATTTT. This chain uses TRBV2 with TRBJ2-3; D is possibly TRBD1 (6 bases). Germline V lookup: CDR1 SNHLY, CDR2 FYNNEI. The CDR3 runs 14 residues. V lost 6 bases, J lost 0 bases, and 10 bases lay in between.

V and J are TRBV11-2 and TRBJ2-1; 8 bases match TRBD2. The CDR3 spans 16 residues. CDR1 SGHAT and CDR2 FQNNGV come from the germline V gene. The junction had 9 bases not matched to a gene; V was cut back by 0 bases and J by 8 bases. CDR3: CASSLEGSGSWDEQFF. CDR3 bases: TGTGCCAGCAGCTTAGAAGGAAGCGGGAGTTGGGATGAGCAGTTCTTC.

This chain links TRBV11-1 with TRBJ2-7, with a tentative D call TRBD1 (5 bases). The CDR3 runs to 13 residues. V was shortened by 5 bases and J by 5 bases, with 13 bases between the two germline ends. Germline CDR1 SGHAT, CDR2 FQDESV (reference sequence). The CDR3 DNA follows: TGTGCCAGCAGCCCTAGGGCAGGGAACGAGCAGTACTTC. This sequence encodes CASSPRAGNEQYF.

The chain combines TRBV7-2 with TRBJ2-5; D gene ambiguous. The J call is uncertain, as TRBJ2-7 better fits the DNA end. The germline V gene has CDR1 SGHTA and CDR2 FQGNSA. The CDR3 is 13 residues long. CDR3 protein: CASSVEIGYEQYF. CDR3 nucleotides: TGTGCCAGCAGCGTAGAGATAGGCTACGAGCAGTACTTC.

The chain couples TRBV4-1 to TRBJ1-1, with a weak D call TRBD1 (6 bases). The CDR3 is made up of 11 amino acids. Deletions cut 3 bases from V and 12 bases from J, with 11 bases between. Germline-derived CDR1 and CDR2 are MGHRA and YSYEKL. The CDR3 sequence is CASSQDRKPFF. The CDR3 nucleotides are TGCGCCAGCAGCCAGGACAGAAAACCTTTCTTT.